The 4 T cell receptor beta chains given below trace back to one sample, sequenced in a study of response to subunit inactivated influenza vaccine. MiXCR, run by TCRdb on the RT-PCR reads, gives a single entry per CDR3 protein. The sample consists of some 500,000 distinct CDR3 sequences, around 25% of them appearing once. The source was CD4+ T cells sorted from PBMCs, collected roughly 5 days after vaccination. The receptor set was obtained from a man between 50 and 59 years old who received an inactivated influenza vaccine.

This clonotype came up a few times. The chain recombines TRBV7-6 with TRBJ2-5; TRBD1 aligns across 7 bases. The V and J ends lost 5 bases and 4 bases, in that order; junction bases with no gene match: 16. Germline values: CDR1 SGHVS, CDR2 FNYEAQ. This CDR3 comprises 17 residues. Here the CDR3 DNA reads TGTGCCAGCAGCCTCCGGGTGACGAACACAGGGGCAGAGACCCAGTACTTC. Its protein product is CASSLRVTNTGAETQYF.

Worth noting for this clonotype: One end of the junction fails to match germline, which may point to a read error. The chain carries TRBV11-2 and TRBJ2-1; no definite D call. The CDR3 is made up of 14 amino acids. Germline V lookup: CDR1 SGHAT, CDR2 FQNNGV. CDR3 sequence reads: CASSTRTSNNEQFF. The DNA of the CDR3 is TGTGCCAGCAGTACCCGGACCTCCAACAATGAGCAGTTCTTC.

There are a few counts of this clonotype. V usage is TRBV5-1 and J usage is TRBJ2-7; the D gene is possibly TRBD2 (7 bases). The CDR3 sequence is 18 residues long. V was pared by 4 bases and J by 3 bases, with 26 bases between. Germline V gene data show CDR1 as SGHRS and CDR2 as YFSETQ. The CDR3 sequence: CASSLSFQGTGGIYEQYF. The CDR3 nucleotides read TGCGCCAGCAGCCTTTCATTCCAGGGGACGGGAGGTATCTACGAGCAGTACTTC.

The V gene is TRBV12-3 or TRBV12-4, the J gene TRBJ2-1; 9 bases are shared with TRBD2. J lost 10 bases, V lost 1 base, and 5 bases had no gene match. The CDR3 is made up of 14 amino acids. DNA for the CDR3: TGTGCCAGCAGTTTAGAATCTCTAGCGGGGGAGCAGTTCTTC. It specifies CASSLESLAGEQFF.